Each of the 18 T cell receptor beta chains below was sequenced from the same sample in a study of shared clonotypes between healthy human individuals. The method was immunoSEQ multiplex PCR; TCRdb's version includes in-frame clones alone and lacks a portion of them. The repertoire consists of more than 400,000 clones, with about 96% occurring once and the leading ten covering about 0.06%. The sequenced sample consisted of naive CD4+ T cells sorted from blood. As to subset: CD45RA+ positively selected. These receptor sequences come from a woman in her twenties or thirties in good health.

V is TRBV19 and J is TRBJ1-2; 11 nucleotides match TRBD1. V lost 4 bases, J lost 2 bases, and 18 bases stayed unmatched. The CDR3 is 20 amino acids. The germline V gene encodes CDR1 LNHDA and CDR2 SQIVND (reference sequence). Here the CDR3 DNA reads TGTGCCAGTAGTAAGGAGGACAGGGGGCACCCAAGAGTGCCCAACTATGGCTACACCTTC. Translating gives CASSKEDRGHPRVPNYGYTF.

This rearrangement joins TRBV9 to TRBJ2-3; D is undetermined. Between the trimmed V and J ends, which lost 0 bases and 1 base, there was a span of 12 bases. The germline V gene encodes CDR1 SGDLS and CDR2 YYNGEE. The length of the CDR3 is 16 residues. CDR3 residues: CASSVEVGRGTDTQYF. The CDR3 nucleotides read TGTGCCAGCAGCGTAGAAGTGGGCCGGGGCACAGATACGCAGTATTTT.

Notes on this clone: Other DNA sequences in this specimen translate into the identical CDR3. This chain uses TRBV15 with TRBJ2-7; D is ambiguous. V lost 0 bases to trimming and J lost 5 bases, with 17 bases between them. CDR3 length: 16 residues. In germline, CDR1 is LNHNV, CDR2 YYDKDF (reference sequence). The CDR3: CATSRDINPGPHEQYF. The CDR3 DNA sequence: TGTGCCACCAGCAGAGATATTAATCCCGGGCCCCACGAGCAGTACTTC. Drawing the rest from reference TRBV15 and TRBJ2-7, the complete variable domain is DAMVIQNPRYQVTQFGKPVTLSCSQTLNHNVMYWYQQKSSQAPKLLFHYYDKDFNNEADTPDNFQSRRPNTSFCFLDIRSPGLGDTAMYLCATSRDINPGPHEQYFGPGTRLTVT.

This chain uses TRBV5-1 with TRBJ1-1; D might be TRBD1 (5 bases). CDR3 length: 14 amino acids. Germline V gives CDR1 SGHRS, CDR2 YFSETQ. V was shortened by 4 bases and J by 1 base, with 11 bases between the two germline ends. The CDR3 nucleotides read TGCGCCAGCAGCGTAGACAGTCGGAACACTGAAGCTTTCTTT. Residues: CASSVDSRNTEAFF.

The CDR3 spells CASTSRNQPQHF. In DNA, the CDR3 is TGTGCCAGCACTTCACGGAATCAGCCCCAGCATTTT. The chain couples TRBV28 to TRBJ1-5; no definite D call. The CDR3 is 12 residues long. V was pared by 7 bases and J by 4 bases, with 8 bases between. From germline, CDR1 is MDHEN and CDR2 SYDVKM.

The chain recombines TRBV15 with TRBJ2-1, with D perhaps TRBD1 (6 bases). Trimming left V 5 bases short and J 4 bases short, with 18 bases between. Germline V CDR1 and CDR2: LNHNV, YYDKDF (reference sequence). The CDR3 covers 16 residues. This CDR3 reads CATSLTRDISYNEQFF. Here the CDR3 DNA reads TGTGCCACCAGCCTAACCCGGGACATCTCATACAATGAGCAGTTCTTC. The full variable domain, its missing parts supplied by reference TRBV15 and TRBJ2-1, is DAMVIQNPRYQVTQFGKPVTLSCSQTLNHNVMYWYQQKSSQAPKLLFHYYDKDFNNEADTPDNFQSRRPNTSFCFLDIRSPGLGDTAMYLCATSLTRDISYNEQFFGPGTRLTVL.

The chain links TRBV4-1 to TRBJ2-1; D gene unclear. Per germline, CDR1 MGHRA and CDR2 YSYEKL. V lost 7 bases and J lost 6, with 16 bases in between. This CDR3 region has 14 residues. The CDR3, as DNA: TGCGCCAGCACCAAGACAAACCCGGGCAATGAGCAGTTCTTC. Its protein is CASTKTNPGNEQFF.

This clone was observed a single time. V gene TRBV11-2 combines with J gene TRBJ1-2; maybe TRBD1 (5 bases). Looked up from germline, CDR1 is SGHAT and CDR2 is FQNNGV. V lost 5 bases to trimming and J lost 5 bases, with 15 bases between them. This CDR3 contains 14 residues. The CDR3 loop is CASSPGTFKYGYTF. As DNA, the CDR3 is TGTGCCAGCAGCCCCGGGACGTTTAAATATGGCTACACCTTC.

The chain is built from TRBV5-4 and TRBJ2-2; no firm D call. Germline V gene sequence: CDR1 SGHNT, CDR2 YYREEE (reference sequence). CDR3 length: 14 residues. V was pared by 3 bases and J by 5 bases, with 11 bases between. DNA for the CDR3: TGTGCCAGCAGCTCGGCCGTTGGGACCGGGGAGCTGTTTTTT. Translating gives CASSSAVGTGELFF.

The J gene is TRBJ1-4, the V gene TRBV6-5, with D uncertain. This CDR3 is built from 13 residues. Trimming stripped 5 bases from V and 7 bases from J, with 11 bases between. CDR1 MNHEY and CDR2 SVGAGI come from the germline V gene. CDR3 region: CASSIIEGEKLFF. In DNA, the CDR3 is TGTGCCAGCAGTATAATTGAGGGTGAAAAACTGTTTTTT.

The chain is built from TRBV2 and TRBJ1-5; 7 nucleotides agree with TRBD1. V was pared by 8 bases and J by 0 bases, with 4 bases of the junction left unmatched. The CDR3 is 14 amino acids. The V gene's germline CDR1 is SNHLY and CDR2 FYNNEI. CDR3 loop: CASRGQSSNQPQHF. In DNA, the CDR3 is TGTGCCAGCCGGGGACAGAGTAGCAATCAGCCCCAGCATTTT.

The rearrangement uses TRBV15 and TRBJ2-1, with D possibly TRBD2 on 6 matching bases. The ends were cut back, 3 bases at V and 5 bases at J, with 20 bases in the middle. The CDR3 runs 17 residues. The germline gives CDR1 LNHNV, CDR2 YYDKDF (reference sequence). The CDR3 region has the DNA TGTGCCACCAGCAGGATACCATGGGCTAGCGAGGACAATGAGCAGTTCTTC. This sequence encodes CATSRIPWASEDNEQFF.

The chain combines TRBV27 with TRBJ2-3, with 12 nucleotides matching TRBD2. There are 13 residues in the CDR3. From germline, CDR1 is MNHEY and CDR2 SMNVEV (reference sequence). Trimming took 6 bases from V and 5 from J; bases not matched to a gene: 0. CDR3 sequence reads: CASRTSGGDTQYF. In nucleotides, the CDR3 is TGTGCCAGCAGGACTAGCGGGGGAGATACGCAGTATTTT.

The chain links TRBV18 to TRBJ2-3; D possibly corresponds to TRBD2 (8 bases). The germline CDR1 and CDR2 sequences are KGHSH and LQKENI. Trimming took off 1 base at V and 3 bases at J, with 14 bases between the two ends. This CDR3 has 16 residues. This CDR3 reads CASSPQGASGTDTQYF. The CDR3 coding sequence is TGTGCCAGCTCACCACAGGGGGCTAGCGGGACAGATACGCAGTATTTT.

V gene TRBV4-2 combines with J gene TRBJ2-5, with D uncertain. Matching the DNA end better, TRBJ2-7 makes the J call doubtful. Per germline, CDR1 LGHNA and CDR2 YNFKEQ. The CDR3 totals 11 residues. CDR3 DNA sequence: TGTGCCAGCAGCCGGCAGTACGAGCAGTACTTC. Translation: CASSRQYEQYF.

The chain couples TRBV6-5 to TRBJ2-7, with 11 bases fitting TRBD2. Per germline, CDR1 MNHEY and CDR2 SVGAGI. The trim removed 1 base at V and 3 bases at J, leaving 5 bases unmatched. The CDR3 is 16 amino acids. The CDR3 protein is CASSYFGTSGDYEQYF. For the CDR3, the DNA is TGTGCCAGCAGTTACTTTGGGACTAGCGGTGACTACGAGCAGTACTTC.

The J gene is TRBJ1-5, the V gene TRBV7-2, with 8 bases aligning to TRBD1. The ends lost 3 bases at V and 4 bases at J; junction bases unmatched: 5. In germline, CDR1 is SGHTA, CDR2 FQGNSA. The CDR3 extends over 15 amino acids. CDR3 protein: CASSFSGTGNQPQHF. The CDR3 DNA follows: TGTGCCAGCAGCTTCTCCGGGACAGGAAATCAGCCCCAGCATTTT.

The rearrangement links TRBV11-3 to TRBJ2-1, with TRBD1 identical over 11 bases. CDR3 length: 16 amino acids. The junction had 6 bases not matched to a gene; V was cut back by 0 bases and J by 8 bases. Germline CDR1 reads SGHNT; CDR2 reads YENEEA. The CDR3 loop reads CASSLEGGQGEYEQFF. CDR3 nucleotide sequence: TGTGCCAGCAGCTTAGAGGGGGGACAGGGGGAATATGAGCAGTTCTTC.